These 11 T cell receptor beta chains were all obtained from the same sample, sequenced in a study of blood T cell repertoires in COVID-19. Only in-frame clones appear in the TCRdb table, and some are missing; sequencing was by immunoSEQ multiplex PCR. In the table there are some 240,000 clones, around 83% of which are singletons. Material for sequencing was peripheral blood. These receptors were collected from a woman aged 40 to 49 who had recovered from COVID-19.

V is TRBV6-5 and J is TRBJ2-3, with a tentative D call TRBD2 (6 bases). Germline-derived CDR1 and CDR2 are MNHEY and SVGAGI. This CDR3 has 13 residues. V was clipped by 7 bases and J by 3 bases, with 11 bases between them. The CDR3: CASTNAGTDTQYF. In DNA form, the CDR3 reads TGTGCCAGCACCAACGCGGGGACAGATACGCAGTATTTT.

CDR3 sequence: CASSQDFAPDYYGYTF. The CDR3 bases are TGTGCCAGCAGCCAAGACTTTGCACCAGACTACTATGGCTACACCTTC. The rearrangement links TRBV14 to TRBJ1-2; D gene unclear. This CDR3 is built from 16 residues. Germline V gene sequence: CDR1 SGHDN, CDR2 FVKESK. V gave up 0 bases and J gave up 3 bases, with 14 bases separating them.

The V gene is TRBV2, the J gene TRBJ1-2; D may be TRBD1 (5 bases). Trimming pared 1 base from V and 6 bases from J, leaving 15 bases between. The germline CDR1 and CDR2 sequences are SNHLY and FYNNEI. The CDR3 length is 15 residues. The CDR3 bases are TGTGCCAGCAGTGAAGTAAGGGGCTTTGGAGATGGCTACACCTTC. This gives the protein CASSEVRGFGDGYTF.

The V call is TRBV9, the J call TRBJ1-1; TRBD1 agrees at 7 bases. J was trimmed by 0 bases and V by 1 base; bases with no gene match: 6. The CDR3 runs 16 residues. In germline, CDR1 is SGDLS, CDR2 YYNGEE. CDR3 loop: CASSVTGAGLNTEAFF. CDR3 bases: TGTGCCAGCAGCGTAACAGGGGCAGGACTGAACACTGAAGCTTTCTTT.

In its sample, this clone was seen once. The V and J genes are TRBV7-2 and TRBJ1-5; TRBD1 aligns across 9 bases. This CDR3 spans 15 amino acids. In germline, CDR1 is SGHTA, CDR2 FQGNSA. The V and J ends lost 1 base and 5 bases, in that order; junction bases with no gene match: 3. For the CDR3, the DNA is TGTGCCAGCAGCTTAGTGGGACAGGGCTATCAGCCCCAGCATTTT. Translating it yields CASSLVGQGYQPQHF. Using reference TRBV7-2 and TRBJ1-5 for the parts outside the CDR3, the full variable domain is GAGVSQSPSNKVTEKGKDVELRCDPISGHTALYWYRQSLGQGLEFLIYFQGNSAPDKSGLPSDRFSAERTGGSVSTLTIQRTQQEDSAVYLCASSLVGQGYQPQHFGDGTRLSIL.

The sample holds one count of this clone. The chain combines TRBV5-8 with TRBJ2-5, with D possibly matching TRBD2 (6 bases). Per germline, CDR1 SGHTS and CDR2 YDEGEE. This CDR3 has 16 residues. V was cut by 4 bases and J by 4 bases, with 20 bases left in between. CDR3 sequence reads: CASSPFRGLGSETQYF. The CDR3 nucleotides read TGTGCCAGCAGCCCCTTCCGGGGACTCGGTTCAGAGACCCAGTACTTC.

DNA of the CDR3: TGTGCCAGTAGTATTCGGACAGACAATTCACCCCTCCACTTT. Protein sequence: CASSIRTDNSPLHF. The rearrangement uses TRBV19 and TRBJ1-6; tentatively, D is TRBD1 (6 bases). Germline lookup yields CDR1 LNHDA and CDR2 SQIVND (reference sequence). The CDR3 has 14 amino acids. Between the trimmed V and J ends, which lost 3 bases and 7 bases, there was a span of 10 bases.

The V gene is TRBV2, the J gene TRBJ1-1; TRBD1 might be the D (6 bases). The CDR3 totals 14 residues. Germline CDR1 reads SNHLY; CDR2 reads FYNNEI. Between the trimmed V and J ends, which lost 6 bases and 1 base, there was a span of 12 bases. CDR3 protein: CASRGGTPNTEAFF. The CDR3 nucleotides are TGTGCCAGCAGGGGAGGGACACCGAACACTGAAGCTTTCTTT.

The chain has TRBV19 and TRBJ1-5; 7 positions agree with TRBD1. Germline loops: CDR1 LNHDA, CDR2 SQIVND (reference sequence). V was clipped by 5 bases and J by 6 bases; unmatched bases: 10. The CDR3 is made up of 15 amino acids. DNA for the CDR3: TGTGCCAGTAGTCAACTCGACAGGGACGGTCAGCCCCAGCATTTT. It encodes CASSQLDRDGQPQHF.

The CDR3 DNA follows: TGTGCCAGCAGCTCCCCGGGGGGTGGCGTGGTCACAGATACGCAGTATTTT. Translated: CASSSPGGGVVTDTQYF. The rearrangement joins TRBV7-6 to TRBJ2-3; 7 bases agree with TRBD2. Germline values: CDR1 SGHVS, CDR2 FNYEAQ. V was pared by 4 bases and J by 2 bases, with 12 bases of the junction left unmatched. This CDR3 contains 17 residues.

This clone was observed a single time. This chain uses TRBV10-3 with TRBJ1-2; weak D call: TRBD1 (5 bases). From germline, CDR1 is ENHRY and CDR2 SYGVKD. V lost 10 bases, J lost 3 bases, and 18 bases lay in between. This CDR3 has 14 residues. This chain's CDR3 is CATGGLTLDYGYTF. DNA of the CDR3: TGTGCCACGGGGGGACTGACTCTAGACTATGGCTACACCTTC.